The next 17 T cell receptor beta chains were all read from a single sample in a study of tissue T cells after allogeneic stem cell transplantation. Regarding time point: mouse harvest day 7 after allogeneic transplant. Mouse grafts combined 10^7 T-cell-depleted bone marrow cells with 10^6 splenic CD5+ T cells. Assay: immunoSEQ multiplex PCR; the TCRdb copy retains only in-frame clones and omits some. The table has fewer than 5,000 clones, around 52% seen once. The material sequenced was gut tissue. The receptors were sampled from a female BALB/c mouse given C57BL/6 T cells with graft-versus-host disease after an allogeneic hematopoietic cell transplant.

Turning to this clone: Gene names refer to mouse genes. The sequence runs out 1 residue before the end of the CDR3; the remainder is reconstructed from the germline J gene. The chain combines TRBV1 with TRBJ2-5; 11 bases match TRBD2. Germline assignment: CDR1 NSQYPW and CDR2 LRSPGD (reference sequence). V lost 0 bases, J lost 6 bases, and 2 bases stayed unmatched. The length of the CDR3 is 15 residues. Partial CDR3 DNA: TGCACCTGCAGTGCAGAACTGGGGGGGCGGGACACCCAGTAC. This codes for CTCSAELGGRDTQY. The entire CDR3 protein is CTCSAELGGRDTQYF.

This clone ranks as large (0.1 to 1%). Gene names are mouse gene names. The read is 1 residue too short to cover the CDR3 end, so that end is filled in from the germline J gene. The J gene is TRBJ1-4, the V gene TRBV29, with 9 bases identical to TRBD1. CDR1 is MSHET and CDR2 is SYDVDS in the germline V gene. CDR3 length equals 15 residues. V trimming: 4 bases; J trimming: 7 bases; junction bases outside the gene matches: 7. The DNA read from the CDR3 is TGTGCTAGCAGTTCAGGCGGACAGGGGAGCGAAAGATTATTT. Its translation is CASSSGGQGSERLF. The full-length CDR3 reads as CASSSGGQGSERLFF. Filled out from reference TRBV29 and TRBJ1-4, the complete variable domain reads DMKVTQMPRYLIKRMGENVLLECGQDMSHETMYWYRQDPGLGLQLIYISYDVDSNSEGDIPKGYRVSRKKREHFSLILDSAKTNQTSVYFCASSSGGQGSERLFFGHGTKLSVL.

This clone was counted only a few times. Genes and germline come from the mouse. The CDR3 goes on 1 residue after the read ends, and that part is filled in from the germline J gene. The chain employs TRBV5 and TRBJ2-7; D call uncertain. There are 15 residues in the CDR3. Germline CDR1 reads LGHNA; CDR2 reads YNLKQL (reference sequence). Trimming shortened V by 0 bases and J by 0 bases, and 9 bases separated the two germline ends. The part of the CDR3 DNA that was read is TGTGCCAGCAGCCAAGATTGGCAGAGCTCCTATGAACAGTAC. This translates into CASSQDWQSSYEQY. The CDR3 in full is CASSQDWQSSYEQYF.

Remarks on this clone: The gene names given are mouse names. Sequencing ends 1 residue short of the CDR3 end; the germline J gene provides the rest. This chain connects TRBV1 to TRBJ1-1; possible D gene TRBD1, 5 bases. The V end was cut by 0 bases, the J end by 3 bases, with 5 bases between. Per the germline V gene, CDR1 is NSQYPW and CDR2 is LRSPGD (reference sequence). CDR3 length: 13 residues. The DNA read from the CDR3 is TGCACCTGCAGTGCAGACAGGGACACAGAAGTCTTC. Its translation is CTCSADRDTEVF. The whole CDR3 protein is CTCSADRDTEVFF. The full variable domain, completed using reference TRBV1 and TRBJ1-1, is VTLLEQNPRWRLVPRGQAVNLRCILKNSQYPWMSWYQQDLQKQLQWLFTLRSPGDKEVKSLPGADYLATRVTDTELRLQVANMSQGRTLYCTCSADRDTEVFFGKGTRLTVV.

Remarks on this clone: Germline and genes here are mouse. Read data end 1 residue before the CDR3 end; the end is taken from the germline J gene. At the DNA level, this CDR3 is encoded by other sequences in the same sample as well. The chain is built from TRBV23 and TRBJ1-4. The CDR3 runs to 15 residues. CDR1 is KGHTA, CDR2 FQNQQP, per germline. The CDR3 bases that were read are TGCTCCAGCAGCCGGACGGGGGGCGGCAACGAAAGATTATTT. Translated: CSSSRTGGGNERLF. In full, the CDR3 reads CSSSRTGGGNERLFF.

As regards this clone: Gene names and germline refer to mouse. The CDR3 end lies 1 residue beyond the end of the read and is filled in from the germline J gene. This chain connects TRBV3 to TRBJ1-2; D remains unclear. This CDR3 has 14 amino acids. Germline CDR1 and CDR2: SNHLY and FYNGKV (reference sequence). V lost 5 bases, J lost 1 base, and 11 bases lay in between. The chain's CDR3 is CASSPRAQNSDYTF. CDR3 DNA (partial): TGTGCCAGCAGCCCCCGGGCACAAAACTCCGACTACACC.

This clone was seen a handful of times. Gene names refer to mouse genes. The CDR3 goes on 1 residue after the read ends, and that part is filled in from the germline J gene. This rearrangement joins TRBV24 to TRBJ2-3; 8 bases line up with TRBD2. From germline, CDR1 is KGHTA and CDR2 FRNEEI. The CDR3 is 17 amino acids. The V segment lost 2 bases and the J segment 0 bases; nucleotides outside the gene matches: 7. CDR3 bases read: TGTGCCAGCAGTCTGCCTGGGGGGCCCACTAGTGCAGAAACGCTGTAT. Protein: CASSLPGGPTSAETLY. Given in full, the CDR3 is CASSLPGGPTSAETLYF.

This clone has just a few counts. The gene symbols are mouse symbols. Coverage ceases 1 residue before the CDR3 finishes, and the germline J gene fills in the end. Different DNA sequences within this sample yield the same CDR3. This rearrangement joins TRBV26 to TRBJ1-3; no reliable D call. From germline, CDR1 is KGHPV and CDR2 FQNQEV (reference sequence). The CDR3 has 14 residues. Trimming left V 3 bases short and J 0 bases short, with 6 bases between. The CDR3 spells CASSLQNSGNTLYF. Incomplete CDR3 DNA: TGTGCCAGCAGTCTCCAAAATTCTGGAAATACGCTCTAT.

Concerning this clone itself: Gene names refer to mouse genes. The read terminates 1 residue before the CDR3 end, so the remaining end is supplied by the germline J gene. V and J are TRBV1 and TRBJ2-4; possibly TRBD1 for D (6 bases). CDR3 length equals 13 residues. CDR1 is NSQYPW, CDR2 LRSPGD, per germline (reference sequence). V lost 0 bases, J lost 8 bases, and 9 bases lay in between. CDR3 amino acids: CTCSADRGGTLYF. The sequenced CDR3 bases are TGCACCTGCAGTGCAGACAGGGGAGGCACCTTGTAC.

As regards this clone: These gene names are mouse names. The missing CDR3 end, 1 residue past where the read stops, is filled in from the germline J gene. This chain uses TRBV31 with TRBJ1-2; 10 positions agree with TRBD1. The CDR3 has 14 residues. The germline CDR1 and CDR2 sequences are GKSSPN and SITVG. V lost 1 base, J lost 2 bases, and 1 base stayed unmatched. The CDR3 reads CAWSPGQGNSDYTF. CDR3 DNA, as far as it was read: TGTGCCTGGAGTCCGGGACAGGGGAACTCCGACTACACC.

A remark on this clone: Mouse gene names and germline throughout. Read data end 1 residue before the CDR3 end; the end is taken from the germline J gene. V usage is TRBV13-1 and J usage is TRBJ2-2; 11 bases are shared with TRBD1. The CDR3 runs 15 residues. Germline V gene data show CDR1 as NSHNY and CDR2 as SYGAGN. The V segment lost 5 bases and the J segment 2 bases; nucleotides outside the gene matches: 2. This chain's CDR3 is CASRGQGANTGQLYF. The DNA read from the CDR3 is TGTGCCAGCAGAGGACAGGGGGCGAACACCGGGCAGCTCTAC.

This clone was picked up a small number of times. Mouse germline and gene names are used. Coverage ceases 1 residue before the CDR3 finishes, and the germline J gene fills in the end. The chain employs TRBV19 and TRBJ2-7; 10 nucleotides agree with TRBD1. The J segment lost 7 bases and the V segment lost 2 bases, leaving 3 bases of the junction unmatched. Germline V CDR1 and CDR2: FNHDT, SITEND (reference sequence). The CDR3 length is 13 residues. CDR3 DNA (partial): TGTGCCAGCAGTATCGACAGGGGGCGCGAACAGTAC. Encoded protein: CASSIDRGREQY. The entire CDR3 reads CASSIDRGREQYF.

A few counts support this clone. The genes and germline here are from mouse. The read gets to within 1 residue of the CDR3 end, and the germline J gene fills in the rest. The chain joins TRBV13-1 to TRBJ1-4; weak D call: TRBD1 (6 bases). The germline gives CDR1 NSHNY, CDR2 SYGAGN. V was clipped by 2 bases and J by 4 bases, with 9 bases between them. The CDR3 is 14 residues long. CDR3 loop: CASSEVRGNERLFF. Partial CDR3 DNA: TGTGCCAGCAGTGAGGTCAGGGGCAACGAAAGATTATTT.

Regarding this clone: The gene symbols are mouse symbols. The read terminates 1 residue before the CDR3 end, so the remaining end is supplied by the germline J gene. The chain is built from TRBV26 and TRBJ2-5; D possibly corresponds to TRBD1 (7 bases). The CDR3 is made up of 14 amino acids. Trimming pared 4 bases from V and 5 bases from J, leaving 13 bases between. Looked up from germline, CDR1 is KGHPV and CDR2 is FQNQEV (reference sequence). The CDR3: CASSQGASRDTQYF. The part of the CDR3 DNA that was read is TGTGCCAGCAGTCAGGGGGCGAGTCGAGACACCCAGTAC.

To note about this clone: Mouse gene names apply. The read halts 1 residue ahead of the CDR3 end, with the missing end drawn from the germline J gene. This sequence joins TRBV26 and TRBJ2-7; 8 nucleotides agree with TRBD1. V lost 5 bases, J lost 4 bases, and 4 bases stayed unmatched. The CDR3 runs 13 residues. The V gene's germline CDR1 is KGHPV and CDR2 FQNQEV (reference sequence). The part of the CDR3 DNA that was read is TGTGCCAGCAGTTTGACAGGGGCGTATGAACAGTAC. It codes for CASSLTGAYEQY. In full, the CDR3 reads CASSLTGAYEQYF.

Turning to this clone: Gene and germline names: mouse. The read ends 1 residue shy of where the CDR3 ends; the end is completed using the germline J gene. The chain has TRBV31 and TRBJ2-5; D uncertain. The CDR3 spans 14 residues. Germline CDR1 reads GKSSPN; CDR2 reads SITVG. V was trimmed by 0 bases and J by 0 bases, leaving 7 bases between them. The covered CDR3 bases are TGTGCCTGGAGTCTAACCGTTAACCAAGACACCCAGTAC. This encodes CAWSLTVNQDTQY. The complete CDR3 protein is CAWSLTVNQDTQYF.

Regarding this clone: Gene labels here are mouse ones. The CDR3 end falls 1 residue outside the read, so it is completed with the germline J gene. The chain links TRBV26 to TRBJ1-1; 7 bases match TRBD1. CDR1 KGHPV and CDR2 FQNQEV come from the germline V gene (reference sequence). The V gene end was trimmed by 3 bases and the J gene end by 0 bases; junction bases not matched to a gene: 4. The CDR3 is made up of 15 amino acids. Incomplete CDR3 DNA: TGTGCCAGCAGTCTACCCGGGACAGCAAACACAGAAGTCTTC. Translation: CASSLPGTANTEVF. The complete CDR3 reads CASSLPGTANTEVFF.